The clone carrying this TCR beta chain was seen a few times. These data belong to a study of T cell clonotyping in hematopoietic cell transplantation. Trimming took 8 bases from V and 3 from J, leaving 17 bases between them. Germline CDR1 and CDR2: SGHAT and FQNNGV. The CDR3 contains 15 residues. Time point indicated: recipient sample about 28 days before transplant, after cytoreduction. Repertoires were generated with immunoSEQ multiplex PCR, while TCRdb's copy carries only in-frame clones and drops some. The data show some 26,000 clones, with under 90% seen just once and 1.8% held by the top ten. The sequencing here drew on peripheral blood mononuclear cells, taken before stem cell transplant. This rearrangement joins TRBV11-2 to TRBJ1-5; D is possibly TRBD1 (6 bases). The receptor was isolated from a man aged 35 to 55 with acute myeloid leukemia. Some clones in this sample may be carry-over from other donors' samples. DNA of the CDR3: TGTGCCAGCCCAATCGGGGGCCCGTCCAATCAGCCCCAGCATTTT. Translating gives CASPIGGPSNQPQHF.